This TCR beta chain stems from a study of CD8 T cells in ankylosing spondylitis. The trim removed 10 bases at V and 2 bases at J, leaving 8 bases unmatched. The germline V gene has CDR1 MGHDK and CDR2 SYGVNS. This CDR3 has 13 residues. TCR beta libraries were made by quantitative 5'-RACE with molecular barcodes. From the 5' RACE reads, TCRdb called clonotypes with MiXCR, one entry per CDR3 protein. Here the sample spans 300,000 to 400,000 distinct CDR3 sequences, more than 9% being singletons. Sequencing input: blood, either unsorted or a sorted T cell fraction (not recorded which). This receptor was obtained from a female donor with ankylosing spondylitis or in good health (not recorded which). This rearrangement joins TRBV25-1 to TRBJ2-7; 7 nucleotides match TRBD2. This chain's CDR3 is CATSGLSTYEQYF. DNA of the CDR3: TGTGCCACCTCGGGACTATCTACCTACGAGCAGTACTTC.